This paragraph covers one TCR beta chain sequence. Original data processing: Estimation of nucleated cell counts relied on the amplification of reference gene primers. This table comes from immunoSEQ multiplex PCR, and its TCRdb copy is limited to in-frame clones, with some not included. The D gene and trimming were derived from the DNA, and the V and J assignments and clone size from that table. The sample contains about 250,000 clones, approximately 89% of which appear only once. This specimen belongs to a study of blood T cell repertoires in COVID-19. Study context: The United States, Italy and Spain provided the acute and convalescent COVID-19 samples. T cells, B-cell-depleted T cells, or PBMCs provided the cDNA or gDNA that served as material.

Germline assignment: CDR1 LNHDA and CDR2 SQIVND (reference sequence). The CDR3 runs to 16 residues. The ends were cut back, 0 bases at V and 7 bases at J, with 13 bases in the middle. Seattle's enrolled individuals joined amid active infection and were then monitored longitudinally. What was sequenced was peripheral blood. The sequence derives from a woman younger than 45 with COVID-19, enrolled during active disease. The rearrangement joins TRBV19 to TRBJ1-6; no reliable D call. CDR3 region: CASSIDWNSLNSPLHF. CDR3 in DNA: TGTGCCAGTAGTATAGATTGGAACAGCCTAAATTCACCCCTCCACTTT.